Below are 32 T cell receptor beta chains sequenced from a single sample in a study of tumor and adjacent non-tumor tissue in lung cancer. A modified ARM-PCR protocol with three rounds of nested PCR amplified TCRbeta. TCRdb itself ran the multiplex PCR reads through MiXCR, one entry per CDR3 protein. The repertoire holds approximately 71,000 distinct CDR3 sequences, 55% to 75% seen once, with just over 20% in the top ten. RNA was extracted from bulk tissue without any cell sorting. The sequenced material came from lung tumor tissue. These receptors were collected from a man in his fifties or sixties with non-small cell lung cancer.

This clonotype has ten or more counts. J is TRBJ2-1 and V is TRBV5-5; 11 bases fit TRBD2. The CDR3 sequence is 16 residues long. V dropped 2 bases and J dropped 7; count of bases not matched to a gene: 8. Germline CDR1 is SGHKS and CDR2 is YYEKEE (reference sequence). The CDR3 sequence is CASSFSTSGGMNEQFF. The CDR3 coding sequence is TGTGCCAGCAGCTTCAGTACTAGCGGGGGCATGAATGAGCAGTTCTTC. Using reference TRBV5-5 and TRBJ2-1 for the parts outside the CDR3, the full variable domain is DAGVTQSPTHLIKTRGQQVTLRCSPISGHKSVSWYQQVLGQGPQFIFQYYEKEERGRGNFPDRFSARQFPNYSSELNVNALLLGDSALYLCASSFSTSGGMNEQFFGPGTRLTVL.

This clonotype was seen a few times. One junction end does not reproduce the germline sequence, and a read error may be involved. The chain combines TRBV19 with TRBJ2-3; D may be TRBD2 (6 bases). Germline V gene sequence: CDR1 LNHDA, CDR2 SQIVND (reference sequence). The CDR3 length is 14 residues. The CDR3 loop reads CAGSAGRPADTQYF. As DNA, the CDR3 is TGTGCCGGTAGTGCGGGACGTCCGGCAGATACGCAGTATTTT.

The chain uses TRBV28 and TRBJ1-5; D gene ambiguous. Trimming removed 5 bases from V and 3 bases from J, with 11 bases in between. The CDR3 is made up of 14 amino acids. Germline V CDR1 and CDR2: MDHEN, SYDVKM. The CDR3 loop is CASSRNFANQPQHF. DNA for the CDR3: TGTGCCAGCAGTAGGAACTTCGCCAATCAGCCCCAGCATTTT.

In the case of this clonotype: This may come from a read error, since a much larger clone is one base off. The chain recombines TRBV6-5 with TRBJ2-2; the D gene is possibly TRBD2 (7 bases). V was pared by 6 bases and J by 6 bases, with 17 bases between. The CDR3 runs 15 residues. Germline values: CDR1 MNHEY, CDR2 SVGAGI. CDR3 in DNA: TGTGCCAGCAGAGCGGGACAAACCCTCGCCGGGGAGCTGTTTTTT. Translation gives CASRAGQTLAGELFF.

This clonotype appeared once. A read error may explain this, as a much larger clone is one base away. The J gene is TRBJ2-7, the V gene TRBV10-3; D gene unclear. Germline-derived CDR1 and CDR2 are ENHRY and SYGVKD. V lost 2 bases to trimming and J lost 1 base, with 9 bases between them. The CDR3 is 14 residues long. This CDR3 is CAISEIVGSYEQYF. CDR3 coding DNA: TGTGCCATCAGTGAGATAGTGGGATCCTACGAGCAGTACTTC.

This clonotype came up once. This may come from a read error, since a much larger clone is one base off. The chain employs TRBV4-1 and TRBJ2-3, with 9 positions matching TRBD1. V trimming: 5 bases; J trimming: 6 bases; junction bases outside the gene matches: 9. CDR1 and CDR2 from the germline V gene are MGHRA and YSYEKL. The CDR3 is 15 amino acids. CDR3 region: CASSWTGAPGDTQYF. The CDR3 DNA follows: TGCGCCAGCAGCTGGACAGGGGCCCCGGGGGATACGCAGTATTTT.

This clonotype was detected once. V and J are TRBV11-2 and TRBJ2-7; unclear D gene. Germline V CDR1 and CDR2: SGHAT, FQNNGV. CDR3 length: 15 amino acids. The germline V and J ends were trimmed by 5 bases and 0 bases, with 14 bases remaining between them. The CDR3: CASSLGIVASYEQYF. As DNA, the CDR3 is TGTGCCAGCAGCCTAGGGATAGTTGCCTCCTACGAGCAGTACTTC.

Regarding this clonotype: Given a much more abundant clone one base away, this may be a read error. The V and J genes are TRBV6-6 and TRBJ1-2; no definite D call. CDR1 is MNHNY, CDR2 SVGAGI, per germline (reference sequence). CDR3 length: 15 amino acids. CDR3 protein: CTSSYPAGANYGYTF. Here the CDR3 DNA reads TGTACCAGCAGTTACCCCGCCGGAGCTAACTATGGCTACACCTTC.

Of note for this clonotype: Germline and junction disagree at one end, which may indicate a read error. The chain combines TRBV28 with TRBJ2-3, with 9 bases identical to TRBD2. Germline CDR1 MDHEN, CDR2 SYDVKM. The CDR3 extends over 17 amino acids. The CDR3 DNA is TGTGCCAGCATGGCAAGCGGCGGAGGCGGGAGGGCAGATAGGCAGTATTTT. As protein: CASMASGGGGRADRQYF.

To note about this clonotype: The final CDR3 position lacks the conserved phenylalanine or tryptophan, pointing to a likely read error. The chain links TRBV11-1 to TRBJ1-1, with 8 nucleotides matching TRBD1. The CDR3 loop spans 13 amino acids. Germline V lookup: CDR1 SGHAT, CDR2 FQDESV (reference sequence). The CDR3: CASSPGTGDEAFS. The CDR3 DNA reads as TGTGCAAGCAGCCCCGGGACAGGTGATGAAGCTTTCTCT.

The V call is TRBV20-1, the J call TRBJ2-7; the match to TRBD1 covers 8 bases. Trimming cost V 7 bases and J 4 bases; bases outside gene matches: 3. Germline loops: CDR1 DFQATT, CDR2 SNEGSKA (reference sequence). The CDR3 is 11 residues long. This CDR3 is CSVGQGYEQYF. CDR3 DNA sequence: TGCAGTGTTGGACAGGGATACGAGCAGTACTTC.

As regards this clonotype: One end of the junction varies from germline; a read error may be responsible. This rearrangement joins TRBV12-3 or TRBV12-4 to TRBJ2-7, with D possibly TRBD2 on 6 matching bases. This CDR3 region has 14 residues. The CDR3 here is CAGSPGLGYYEQYF. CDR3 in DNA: TGTGCCGGCAGTCCGGGACTGGGGTACTACGAGCAGTACTTC.

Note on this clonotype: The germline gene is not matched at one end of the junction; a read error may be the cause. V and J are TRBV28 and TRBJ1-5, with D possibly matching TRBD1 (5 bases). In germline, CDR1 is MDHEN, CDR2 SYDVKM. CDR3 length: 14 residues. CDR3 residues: CASEGAAVNQPRHF. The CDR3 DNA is TGTGCCAGCGAAGGGGCAGCGGTCAATCAGCCCCGGCATTTT. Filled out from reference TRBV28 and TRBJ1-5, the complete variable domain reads DVKVTQSSRYLVKRTGEKVFLECVQDMDHENMFWYRQDPGLGLRLIYFSYDVKMKEKGDIPEGYSVSREKKERFSLILESASTNQTSMYLCASEGAAVNQPRHFGDGTRLSIL.

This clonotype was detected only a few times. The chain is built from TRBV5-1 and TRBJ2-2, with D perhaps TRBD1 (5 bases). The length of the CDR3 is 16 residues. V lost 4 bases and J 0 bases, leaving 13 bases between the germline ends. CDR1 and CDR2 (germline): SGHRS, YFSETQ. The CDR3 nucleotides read TGCGCCAGCAGCCCCCGACAGCTCGCGAACACCGGGGAGCTGTTTTTT. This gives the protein CASSPRQLANTGELFF. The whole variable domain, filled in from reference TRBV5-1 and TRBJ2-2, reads KAGVTQTPRYLIKTRGQQVTLSCSPISGHRSVSWYQQTPGQGLQFLFEYFSETQRNKGNFPGRFSGRQFSNSRSEMNVSTLELGDSALYLCASSPRQLANTGELFFGEGSRLTVL.

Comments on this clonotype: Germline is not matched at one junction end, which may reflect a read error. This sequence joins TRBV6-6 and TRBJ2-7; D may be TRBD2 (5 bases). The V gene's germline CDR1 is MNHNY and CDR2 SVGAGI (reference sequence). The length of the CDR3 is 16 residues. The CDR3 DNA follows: TGTGTCAGCAGTCTGGACCGCGGGTCAATATATTACGAGCAGTACTTC. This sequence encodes CVSSLDRGSIYYEQYF.

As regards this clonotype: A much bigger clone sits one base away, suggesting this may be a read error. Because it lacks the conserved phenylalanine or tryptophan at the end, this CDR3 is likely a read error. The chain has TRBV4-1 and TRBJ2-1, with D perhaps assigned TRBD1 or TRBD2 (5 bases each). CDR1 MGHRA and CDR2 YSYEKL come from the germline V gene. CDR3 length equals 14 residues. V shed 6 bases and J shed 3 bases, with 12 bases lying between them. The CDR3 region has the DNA TGCGCCAGCAGACGGGACCGCGACTACAATGAGCAGTTCCTC. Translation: CASRRDRDYNEQFL.

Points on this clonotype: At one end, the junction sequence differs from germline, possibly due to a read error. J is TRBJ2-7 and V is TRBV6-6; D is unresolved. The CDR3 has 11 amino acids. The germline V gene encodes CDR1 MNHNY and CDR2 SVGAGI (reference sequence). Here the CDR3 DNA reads TGTGCCAGCAGTTCCACCTACAAGCAGTACTTC. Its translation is CASSSTYKQYF.

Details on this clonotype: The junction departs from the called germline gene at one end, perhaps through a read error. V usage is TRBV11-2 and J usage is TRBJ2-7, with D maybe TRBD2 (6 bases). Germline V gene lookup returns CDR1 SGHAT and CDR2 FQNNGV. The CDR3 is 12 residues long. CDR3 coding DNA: TGTGCTAGCGGTTCCACCCCTGGCGAGCATTACTTC. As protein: CASGSTPGEHYF.

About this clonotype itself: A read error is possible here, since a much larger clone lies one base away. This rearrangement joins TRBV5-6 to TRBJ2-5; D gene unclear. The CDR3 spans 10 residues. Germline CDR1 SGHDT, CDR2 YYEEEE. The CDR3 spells CAISLETQYF. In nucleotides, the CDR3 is TGTGCCATCAGCTTGGAGACCCAGTACTTC.

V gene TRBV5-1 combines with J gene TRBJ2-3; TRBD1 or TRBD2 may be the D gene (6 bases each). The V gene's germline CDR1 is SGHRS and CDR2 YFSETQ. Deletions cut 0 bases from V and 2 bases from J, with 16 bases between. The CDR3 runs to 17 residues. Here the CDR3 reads CASSLGRRGPTTDTQYF. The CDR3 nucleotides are TGCGCCAGCAGCTTGGGGCGACGGGGGCCGACCACAGATACGCAGTATTTT.

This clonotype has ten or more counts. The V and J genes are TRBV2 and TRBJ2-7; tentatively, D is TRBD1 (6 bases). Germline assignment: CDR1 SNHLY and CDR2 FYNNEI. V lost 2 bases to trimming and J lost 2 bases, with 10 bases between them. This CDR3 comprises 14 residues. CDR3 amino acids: CASSERQEAYEQYF. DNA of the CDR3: TGTGCCAGCAGTGAAAGACAGGAAGCCTACGAGCAGTACTTC.

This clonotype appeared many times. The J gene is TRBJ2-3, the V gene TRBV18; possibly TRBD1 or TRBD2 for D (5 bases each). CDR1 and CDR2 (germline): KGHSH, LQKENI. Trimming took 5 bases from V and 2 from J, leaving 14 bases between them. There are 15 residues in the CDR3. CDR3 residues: CASSTSGGITDTQYF. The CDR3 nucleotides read TGTGCCAGCTCAACGAGTGGGGGTATCACAGATACGCAGTATTTT.

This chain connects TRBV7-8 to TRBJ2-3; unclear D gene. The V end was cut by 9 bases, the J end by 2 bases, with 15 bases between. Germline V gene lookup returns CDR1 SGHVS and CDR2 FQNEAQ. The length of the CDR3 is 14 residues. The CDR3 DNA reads TGTGCCAGTCGGTCGGGTCCAAACACAGATACGCAGTATTTT. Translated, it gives CASRSGPNTDTQYF.

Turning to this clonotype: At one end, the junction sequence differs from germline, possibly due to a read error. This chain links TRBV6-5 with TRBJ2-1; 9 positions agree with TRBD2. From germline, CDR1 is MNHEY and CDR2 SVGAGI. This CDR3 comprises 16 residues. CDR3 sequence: CASGKTSGSSYNERFF. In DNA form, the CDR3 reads TGCGCCAGCGGTAAAACTAGCGGGTCCTCCTACAATGAGCGGTTCTTC.

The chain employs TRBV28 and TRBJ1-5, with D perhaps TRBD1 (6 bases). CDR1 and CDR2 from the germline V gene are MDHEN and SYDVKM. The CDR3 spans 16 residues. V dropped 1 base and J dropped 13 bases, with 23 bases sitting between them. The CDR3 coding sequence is TGTGCCAGCAGTTTATCCCAGGGGCAGGGCAATCAGCAACAGCATTTT. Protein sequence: CASSLSQGQGNQQQHF. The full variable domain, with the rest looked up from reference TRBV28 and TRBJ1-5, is DVKVTQSSRYLVKRTGEKVFLECVQDMDHENMFWYRQDPGLGLRLIYFSYDVKMKEKGDIPEGYSVSREKKERFSLILESASTNQTSMYLCASSLSQGQGNQQQHFGDGTRLSIL.

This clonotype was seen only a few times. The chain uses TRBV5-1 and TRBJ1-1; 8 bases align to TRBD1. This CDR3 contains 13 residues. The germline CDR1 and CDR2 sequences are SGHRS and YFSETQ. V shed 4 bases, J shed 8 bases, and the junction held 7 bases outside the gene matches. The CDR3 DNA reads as TGCGCCAGCAGCACGACAGGGGATAGAGAAGCTTTCTTT. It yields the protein CASSTTGDREAFF.

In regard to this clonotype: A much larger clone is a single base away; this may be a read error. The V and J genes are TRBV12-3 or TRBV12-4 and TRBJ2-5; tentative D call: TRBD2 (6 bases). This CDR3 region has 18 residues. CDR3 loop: CTSSLAARLGRFEETQYF. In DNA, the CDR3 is TGTACCAGCAGTTTAGCCGCCCGACTAGGCAGGTTCGAAGAGACCCAGTACTTC.

The CDR3 sequence: CASSLGDVAKNIQYF. In DNA form, the CDR3 reads TGTGCCAGCAGTTTAGGGGATGTAGCCAAAAACATTCAGTACTTC. The chain uses TRBV5-8 and TRBJ2-4; D possibly corresponds to TRBD1 (5 bases). CDR3 size: 15 residues. CDR1 and CDR2 (germline): SGHTS, YDEGEE. V lost 5 bases, J lost 0 bases, and 12 bases lay in between.

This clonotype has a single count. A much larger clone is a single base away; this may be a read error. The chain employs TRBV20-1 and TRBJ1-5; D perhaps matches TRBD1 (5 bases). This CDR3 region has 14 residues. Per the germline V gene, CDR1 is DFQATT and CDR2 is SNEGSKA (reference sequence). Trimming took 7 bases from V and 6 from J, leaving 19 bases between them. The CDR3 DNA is TGCAGTGGTAGGGTGGGGGTGGTAGGTCAGCCCCAGCATTTT. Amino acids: CSGRVGVVGQPQHF.

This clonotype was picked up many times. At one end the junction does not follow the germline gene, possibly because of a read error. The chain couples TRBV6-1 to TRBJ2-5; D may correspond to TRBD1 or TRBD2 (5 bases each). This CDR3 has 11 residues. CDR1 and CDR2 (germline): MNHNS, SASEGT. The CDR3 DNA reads TGTGCCAGCATTTCGGGGCTTAGTCCTAACTTC. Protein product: CASISGLSPNF.

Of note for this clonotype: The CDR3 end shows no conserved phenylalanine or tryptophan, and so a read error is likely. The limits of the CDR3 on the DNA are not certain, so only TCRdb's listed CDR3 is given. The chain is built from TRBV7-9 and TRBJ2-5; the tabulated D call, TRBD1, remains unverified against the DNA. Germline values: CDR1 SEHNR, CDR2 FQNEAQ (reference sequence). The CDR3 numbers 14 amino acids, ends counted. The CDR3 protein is CVSSPLGQQETQYL.

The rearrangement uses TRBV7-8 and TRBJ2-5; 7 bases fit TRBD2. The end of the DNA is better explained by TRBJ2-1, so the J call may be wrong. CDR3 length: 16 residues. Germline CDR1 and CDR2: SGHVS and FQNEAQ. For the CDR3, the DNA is TGTGCCAGCAGCTTCTTGACCAGCGGGAACCAAGAGACCCAGTTCTTC. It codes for CASSFLTSGNQETQFF.